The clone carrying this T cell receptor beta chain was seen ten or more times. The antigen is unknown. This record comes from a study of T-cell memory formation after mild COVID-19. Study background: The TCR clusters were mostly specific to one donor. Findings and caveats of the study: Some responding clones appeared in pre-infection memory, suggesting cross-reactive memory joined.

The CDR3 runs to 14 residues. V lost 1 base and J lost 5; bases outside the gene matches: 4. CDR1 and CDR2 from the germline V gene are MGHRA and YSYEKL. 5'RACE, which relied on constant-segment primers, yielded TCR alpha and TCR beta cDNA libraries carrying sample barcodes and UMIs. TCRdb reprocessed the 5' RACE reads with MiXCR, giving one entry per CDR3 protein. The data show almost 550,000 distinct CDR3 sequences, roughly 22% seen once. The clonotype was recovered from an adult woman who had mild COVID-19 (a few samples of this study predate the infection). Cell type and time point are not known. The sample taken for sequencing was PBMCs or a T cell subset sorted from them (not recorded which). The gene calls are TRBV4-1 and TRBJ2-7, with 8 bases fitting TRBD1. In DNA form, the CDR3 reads TGCGCCAGCAGCCAAGCAACGACAGGGGACGAGCAGTACTTC. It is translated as CASSQATTGDEQYF.